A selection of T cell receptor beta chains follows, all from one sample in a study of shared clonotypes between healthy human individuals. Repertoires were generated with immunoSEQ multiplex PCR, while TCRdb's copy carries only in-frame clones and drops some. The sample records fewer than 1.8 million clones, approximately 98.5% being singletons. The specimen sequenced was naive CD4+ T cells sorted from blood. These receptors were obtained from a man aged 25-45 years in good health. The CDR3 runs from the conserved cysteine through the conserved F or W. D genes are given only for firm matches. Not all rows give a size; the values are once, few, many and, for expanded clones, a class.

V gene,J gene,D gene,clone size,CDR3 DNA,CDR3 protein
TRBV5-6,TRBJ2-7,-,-,TGTGCCAGCAGCTTAACGGGAGATATCTTCGAGCAGTACTTC,CASSLTGDIFEQYF
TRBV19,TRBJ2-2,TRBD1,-,TGTGCCAGTAGGGATCCTGGACAGGGATGGGGAACCGGGGAGCTGTTTTTT,CASRDPGQGWGTGELFF
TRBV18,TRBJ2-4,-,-,TGTGCCAGCTCACCACTGGGTTCCAAAAACATTCAGTACTTC,CASSPLGSKNIQYF
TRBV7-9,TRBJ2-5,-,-,TGTGCCAGCAGCTTATACAGTGGGGAGACCCAGTACTTC,CASSLYSGETQYF
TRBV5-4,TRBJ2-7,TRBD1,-,TGTGCCAGCAGTTGGACAGGGGGGCCAGGGGGATACGAGCAGTACTTC,CASSWTGGPGGYEQYF
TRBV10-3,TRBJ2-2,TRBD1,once,TGTGCCATCCTGGACAGGGCCTCAACCGGGGAGCTGTTTTTT,CAILDRASTGELFF
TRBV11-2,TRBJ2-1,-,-,TGTGCCAGCAGCCTAAAAGCGGCTTGGAATGAGCAGTTCTTC,CASSLKAAWNEQFF
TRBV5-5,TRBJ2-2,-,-,TGTGCCAGCAGACCCCCTAGGGACGGCGGGGAGCTGTTTTTT,CASRPPRDGGELFF
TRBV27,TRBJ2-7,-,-,TGTGCCAGCAGGGCAGGGGGTAGCGGCTACGAGCAGTACTTC,CASRAGGSGYEQYF
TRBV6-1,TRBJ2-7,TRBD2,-,TGTGCCAGCTCTCCTCTAGCGGGGATCTACGAGCAGTACTTC,CASSPLAGIYEQYF
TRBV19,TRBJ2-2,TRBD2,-,TGTGCCAGTACCTCGGGGGGTCCCGGGGAGCTGTTTTTT,CASTSGGPGELFF
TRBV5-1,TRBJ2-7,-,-,TGCGCCAGCAGCTTGGGGGGGAACTACGAGCAGTACTTC,CASSLGGNYEQYF
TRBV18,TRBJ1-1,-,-,TGTGCCAGCTCACCCGAGGGGGGATACAACACTGAAGCTTTCTTT,CASSPEGGYNTEAFF
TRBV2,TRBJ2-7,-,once,TGTGCCAGCAGTGCGGCAGGGAACGAGCAGTACTTC,CASSAAGNEQYF
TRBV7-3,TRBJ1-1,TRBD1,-,TGTGCCAGCAGCCCGGACAGGGGAAGGAACACTGAAGCTTTCTTT,CASSPDRGRNTEAFF
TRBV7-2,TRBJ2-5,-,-,TGTGCCAGCAGCTTTGAACTGAGACAAGAGACCCAGTACTTC,CASSFELRQETQYF
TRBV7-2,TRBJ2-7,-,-,TGTGCCAGCAGGACGGGGGTTTCCTACGAGCAGTACTTC,CASRTGVSYEQYF
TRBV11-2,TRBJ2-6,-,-,TGTGCCAGCAGCCTCCCCGGAGGGGGGGCTTCTGGGGCCAACGTCCTGACTTTC,CASSLPGGGASGANVLTF
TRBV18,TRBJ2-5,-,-,TGTGCCAGCTCACCACTGGAACAGGGAAGAGGGCAGACCCAGTACTTC,CASSPLEQGRGQTQYF
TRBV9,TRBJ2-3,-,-,TGTGCCAGCAGCGTTCTAGCCGGTACGCAGTATTTT,CASSVLAGTQYF
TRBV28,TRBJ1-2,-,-,TGTGCCAGCTCCGTAGGACAGAACTATGGCTACACCTTC,CASSVGQNYGYTF
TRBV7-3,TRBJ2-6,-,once,TGTGCCAGCAGCTTAGGGTCTGGGGCCAACGTCCTGACTTTC,CASSLGSGANVLTF
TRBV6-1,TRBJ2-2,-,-,TGTGCCAGCAGTGATTTACCTAACACCGGGGAGCTGTTTTTT,CASSDLPNTGELFF
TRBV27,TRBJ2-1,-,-,TGTGCCAGCAGTTTATCGGAGGGTGAGCAGTTCTTC,CASSLSEGEQFF
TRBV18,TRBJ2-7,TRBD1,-,TGTGCCAGCTCACCACAGGACAGGGGTTCCTACGAGCAGTACTTC,CASSPQDRGSYEQYF
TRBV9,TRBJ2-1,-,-,TGTGCCAGCAGCGTATCCGGGACGGTATACTACAATGAGCAGTTCTTC,CASSVSGTVYYNEQFF
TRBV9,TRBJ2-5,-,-,TGTGCCAGCAGCGAAAGGTACCAAGAGACCCAGTACTTC,CASSERYQETQYF
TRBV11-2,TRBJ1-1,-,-,TGTGCCAGCAGCCCTTTATCCGAAGCTTTCTTT,CASSPLSEAFF
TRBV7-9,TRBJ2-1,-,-,TGTGCCAGCAGCCGCCGACAGGGACTCTACAATGAGCAGTTCTTC,CASSRRQGLYNEQFF
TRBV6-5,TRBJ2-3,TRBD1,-,TGTGCCAGCAGTTACCGGCAGGGGGCAGATACGCAGTATTTT,CASSYRQGADTQYF
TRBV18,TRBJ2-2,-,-,TGTGCCAGCTCACTCAACAGGGAGGGGAACACCGGGGAGCTGTTTTTT,CASSLNREGNTGELFF
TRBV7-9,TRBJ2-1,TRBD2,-,TGTGCCAGCAGCTTCCTAGCGGCCATCTCCTACAATGAGCAGTTCTTC,CASSFLAAISYNEQFF
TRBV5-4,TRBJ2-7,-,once,TGTGCCAGCAGCTTGAATCGCTACGAGCAGTACTTC,CASSLNRYEQYF
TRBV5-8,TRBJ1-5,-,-,TGTGCCACCACAGGGCCCAGTAGCAATCAGCCCCAGCATTTT,CATTGPSSNQPQHF
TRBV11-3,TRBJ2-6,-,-,TGTGCCAGCAGCTTAGGACAAGGTTCTTCTGGGGCCAACGTCCTGACTTTC,CASSLGQGSSGANVLTF
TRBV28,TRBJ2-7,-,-,TGTGCCAGCAGTTTCCAAAGGCGACTGGGGTGGGACTACGAGCAGTACTTC,CASSFQRRLGWDYEQYF
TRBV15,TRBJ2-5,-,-,TGTGCCACCAGCTCCTCGGGACCCGGGGCAGAGACCCAGTACTTC,CATSSSGPGAETQYF
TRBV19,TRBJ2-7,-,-,TGTGCCAGTAGTATAGACAGCTCCTACGAGCAGTACTTC,CASSIDSSYEQYF
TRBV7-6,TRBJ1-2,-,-,TGTGCCAGCAGCTTAGGGGGTCGGCCTGGATTAGCTAACTATGGCTACACCTTC,CASSLGGRPGLANYGYTF
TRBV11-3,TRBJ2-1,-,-,TGTGCCAGCAGCTTAAATGGCGGGACCCTCCACAATGAGCAGTTCTTC,CASSLNGGTLHNEQFF
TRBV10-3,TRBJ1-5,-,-,TGTGCCATCAGCACGACTAACATACTTGGAAGTTCAGGCAATCAGCCCCAGCATTTT,CAISTTNILGSSGNQPQHF
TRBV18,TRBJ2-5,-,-,TGTGCCAGCTCACCAACCCAGGTAGAGACCCAGTACTTC,CASSPTQVETQYF
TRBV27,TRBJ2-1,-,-,TGTGCCAGCAGTTTGTCCTTAAGGGGCGGCAATGAGCAGTTCTTC,CASSLSLRGGNEQFF
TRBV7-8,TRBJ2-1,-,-,TGTGCCAGCAGCCCAAGCGTATACAATGAGCAGTTCTTC,CASSPSVYNEQFF
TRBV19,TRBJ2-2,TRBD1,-,TGTGCCAGTAGTACGACAGGGGGCGCGAACACCGGGGAGCTGTTTTTT,CASSTTGGANTGELFF
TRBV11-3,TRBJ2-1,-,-,TGTGCCAGCAGCTTCGGGAGTCAGAAAAACAATGAGCAGTTCTTC,CASSFGSQKNNEQFF
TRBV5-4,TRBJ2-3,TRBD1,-,TGTGCCAGCAGCCAAACAGGGGCTCCGCAGTATTTT,CASSQTGAPQYF
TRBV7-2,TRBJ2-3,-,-,TGTGCCAGCAGTTTATTCGGGAGCGATACGCAGTATTTT,CASSLFGSDTQYF
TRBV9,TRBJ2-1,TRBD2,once,TGTGCCAGCAGCGTAGGGACTAGCGGGAAAACTGAGCAGTTCTTC,CASSVGTSGKTEQFF
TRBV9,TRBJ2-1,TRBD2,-,TGTGCCAGCAGCGTAGCTCTCGGGTTAGCGGGAGCTAGTGAGCAGTTCTTC,CASSVALGLAGASEQFF
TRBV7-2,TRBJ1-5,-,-,TGTGCCAGCAGCTCCTACAGGGATCAGCCCCAGCATTTT,CASSSYRDQPQHF
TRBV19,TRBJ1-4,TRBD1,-,TGTGCCAGTAGCCCGGGACAGGGGAATGAAAAACTGTTTTTT,CASSPGQGNEKLFF
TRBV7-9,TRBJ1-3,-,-,TGTGCCAAGGCAGGGTTTAGGGGCTCTGGAAACACCATATATTTT,CAKAGFRGSGNTIYF
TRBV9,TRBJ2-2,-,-,TGTGCCAGCAGCGCCCCGTTGCCGGCCGGGGAGCTGTTTTTT,CASSAPLPAGELFF
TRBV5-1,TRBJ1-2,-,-,TGCGCCAGCAGCTTGGACCGGGGGCTTGGCTACACCTTC,CASSLDRGLGYTF
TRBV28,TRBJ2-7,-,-,TGTGCCAGCAGTTTCTTGCAGGGCTCCTACGAGCAGTACTTC,CASSFLQGSYEQYF
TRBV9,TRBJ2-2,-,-,TGTGCCAGCAGCGCCTCCGAGACCGGGGAGCTGTTTTTT,CASSASETGELFF
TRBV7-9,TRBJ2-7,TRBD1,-,TGTGCCAGCAGCCCGGGGACAGGGGGATCCTACGAGCAGTACTTC,CASSPGTGGSYEQYF
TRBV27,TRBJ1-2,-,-,TGTGCCAGCAGTCCCCTCGACGGAAACTATGGCTACACCTTC,CASSPLDGNYGYTF